The sample holds a few counts of the clone carrying this T cell receptor (beta chain). The data originate from a study of T cells after yellow fever vaccination. A single record per CDR3 protein comes from TCRdb applying MiXCR to the 5' RACE reads. The repertoire consists of under 200,000 distinct CDR3 sequences, with about 11% occurring once and the leading ten covering 35% to 40%. The CDR3 contains 14 residues. Germline assignment: CDR1 SGHTA and CDR2 FQGNSA. V was shortened by 3 bases and J by 2 bases, with 8 bases between the two germline ends. The chain has TRBV7-2 and TRBJ1-5; D gene ambiguous. Specimen: CD8+ T cells sorted from PBMCs, collected 15 days after the yellow fever booster vaccination. This clonotype was obtained from a young man who received the YFV17D yellow fever vaccine. The CDR3 loop reads CASSFGRGNQPQHF. CDR3 bases: TGTGCCAGCAGCTTCGGGCGGGGCAATCAGCCCCAGCATTTT.